This T cell receptor beta chain is from a study of cytomegalovirus exposure and HLA in healthy donors. Use of 60 Vbeta and 13 Jbeta primers characterized the PCR. The method was immunoSEQ multiplex PCR; TCRdb's version includes in-frame clones alone and lacks a portion of them. The data show fewer than 70,000 clones, and the top ten clones hold approximately 5.1%. J lost 2 bases, V lost 4 bases, and 6 bases had no gene match. The CDR3 spans 14 residues. Germline V gene sequence: CDR1 GTSNPN, CDR2 SVGIG (reference sequence). Study-wide results and caveats: Accurate predictions that matched the HLA-A and HLA-B alleles of most subjects were reportedly made from TCR beta sequences. In an earlier analysis, in some 600 donors, most V segments appeared productive either ~87% or ~30% of the time.

While unrecorded immune exposures were likely, the donors were nominally healthy when sampled. In the case of this clone: What it binds is not known.

The material sequenced was PBMCs. This TCR was sampled from a young man in good health and CMV-seropositive. The chain joins TRBV30 to TRBJ2-7, with 9 bases lining up with TRBD1. The CDR3 here is CAWNPGQGAYEQYF. CDR3 DNA sequence: TGTGCCTGGAACCCGGGACAGGGCGCCTACGAGCAGTACTTC.